The entry below gives a single TCR beta chain sequence along with its context. As yet, its antigen is unknown. The data derive from a study of radiation and T cells in renal cell carcinoma. The time point: blood 2 weeks post-SBRT. Regarding treatment: 15 Gy SBRT to primary tumor, nephrectomy 4 weeks later. Data came from immunoSEQ multiplex PCR; TCRdb stores just in-frame clones and leaves some out. The sample records some 70,000 clones, roughly 80% being singletons. Findings and limits, study-wide: Top tumor clonotypes rose in blood 2 weeks post-radiation, then contracted.

CDR3 length equals 15 residues. V was clipped by 3 bases and J by 1 base, with 13 bases between them. Per germline, CDR1 SGHKS and CDR2 YYEKEE (reference sequence). The sequences come from blood, collected from a patient whose treatment included radiotherapy and nephrectomy. The chain employs TRBV5-5 and TRBJ1-1; D remains ambiguous. This TCR derives from a man aged 55 to 70 with renal cell carcinoma. This CDR3 reads CASSWVGGSNTEAFF. CDR3 DNA sequence: TGTGCCAGCAGCTGGGTGGGCGGCTCGAACACTGAAGCTTTCTTT. Variable domain in full (rest from reference TRBV5-5 and TRBJ1-1): DAGVTQSPTHLIKTRGQQVTLRCSPISGHKSVSWYQQVLGQGPQFIFQYYEKEERGRGNFPDRFSARQFPNYSSELNVNALLLGDSALYLCASSWVGGSNTEAFFGQGTRLTVV.